Included here is one T cell receptor beta chain sequence, with context. Data came from immunoSEQ multiplex PCR; TCRdb stores just in-frame clones and leaves some out. The sample includes around 70,000 clones, roughly 85% of them seen just once. The data originate from a study of blood T cell repertoires in COVID-19. The germline gives CDR1 SGDLS, CDR2 YYNGEE. There are 16 residues in the CDR3. V was trimmed by 6 bases and J by 6 bases, leaving 21 bases between them. The sequence came from a man between 60 and 75 years old with active or convalescent COVID-19. This rearrangement joins TRBV9 to TRBJ2-2; D is possibly TRBD1 (7 bases). Input material: peripheral blood. The CDR3 reads CASTGTGQAGPGELFF. As DNA, the CDR3 is TGTGCCAGCACCGGGACTGGACAGGCGGGTCCCGGGGAGCTGTTTTTT.